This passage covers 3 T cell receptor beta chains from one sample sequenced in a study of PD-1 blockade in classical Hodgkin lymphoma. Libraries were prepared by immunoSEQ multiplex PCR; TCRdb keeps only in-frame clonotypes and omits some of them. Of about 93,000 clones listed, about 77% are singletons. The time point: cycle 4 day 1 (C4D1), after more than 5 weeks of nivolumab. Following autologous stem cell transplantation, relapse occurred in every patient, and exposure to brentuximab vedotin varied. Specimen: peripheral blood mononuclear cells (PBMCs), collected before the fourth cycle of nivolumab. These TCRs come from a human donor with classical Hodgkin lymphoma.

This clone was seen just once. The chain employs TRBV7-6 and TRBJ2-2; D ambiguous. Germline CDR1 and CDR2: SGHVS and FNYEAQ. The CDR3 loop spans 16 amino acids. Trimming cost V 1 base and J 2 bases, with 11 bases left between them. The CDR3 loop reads CASSLVQARNTGELFF. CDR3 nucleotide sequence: TGTGCCAGCAGCTTAGTGCAGGCTAGAAACACCGGGGAGCTGTTTTTT.

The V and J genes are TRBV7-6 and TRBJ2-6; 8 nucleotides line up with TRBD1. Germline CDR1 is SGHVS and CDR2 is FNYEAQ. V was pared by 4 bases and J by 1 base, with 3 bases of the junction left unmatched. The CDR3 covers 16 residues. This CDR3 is CASSSRQGSGANVLTF. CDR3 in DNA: TGTGCCAGCAGCTCCAGACAGGGGTCTGGGGCCAACGTCCTGACTTTC.

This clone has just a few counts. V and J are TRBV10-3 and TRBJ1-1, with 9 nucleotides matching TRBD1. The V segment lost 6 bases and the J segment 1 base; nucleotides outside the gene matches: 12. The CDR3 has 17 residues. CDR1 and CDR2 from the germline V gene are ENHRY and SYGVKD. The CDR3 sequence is CAISAGSGQGPNTEAFF. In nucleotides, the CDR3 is TGTGCCATCAGCGCAGGTAGCGGACAGGGGCCGAACACTGAAGCTTTCTTT.